The rows below give T cell receptor beta chains drawn from one sample of a study of T cell responses to AZD1222 COVID-19 vaccine. The repertoire was sequenced with immunoSEQ multiplex PCR; TCRdb's copy has only in-frame clones and lacks some. The repertoire has some 110,000 clones, about 92% of them found once; the top ten carry approximately 3%. The sample was peripheral blood, taken on day 0 of AZD1222 vaccination. These receptor sequences come from an adult in good health. The CDR3 runs from the conserved cysteine through the conserved F or W. The order of the fields is clone size, CDR3 length, D gene, V gene, J gene, CDR3 DNA, CDR3 protein. A D gene is named only where the DNA matches it firmly. A row's size may be missing; if present it is once, few, many or a size class.

clone_size: -
cdr3_length: 15
d_call: TRBD2
v_call: TRBV5-1
j_call: TRBJ2-5
cdr3_nt: TGCGCCAGCAGCTCCGGACTAGCGGGAGAGGAGACCCAGTACTTC
cdr3_aa: CASSSGLAGEETQYF

clone_size: -
cdr3_length: 14
d_call: TRBD2
v_call: TRBV6-2/TRBV6-3
j_call: TRBJ2-1
cdr3_nt: TGTGCCAGCAGTTACGGGGCGGGAGGTCATGAGCAGTTCTTC
cdr3_aa: CASSYGAGGHEQFF

clone_size: -
cdr3_length: 14
d_call: -
v_call: TRBV27
j_call: TRBJ2-2
cdr3_nt: TGTGCCAGCAGTTTCCGGACGAACACCGGGGAGCTGTTTTTT
cdr3_aa: CASSFRTNTGELFF

clone_size: -
cdr3_length: 15
d_call: -
v_call: TRBV6-2/TRBV6-3
j_call: TRBJ1-5
cdr3_nt: TGTGCCAGCAGTAAATCCAGGGGACGAAATCAGCCCCAGCATTTT
cdr3_aa: CASSKSRGRNQPQHF

clone_size: once
cdr3_length: 16
d_call: TRBD2
v_call: TRBV27
j_call: TRBJ2-3
cdr3_nt: TGTGCCAGCAGTTTACGGGGACTAGCGGACACAGATACGCAGTATTTT
cdr3_aa: CASSLRGLADTDTQYF

clone_size: -
cdr3_length: 14
d_call: TRBD1
v_call: TRBV5-1
j_call: TRBJ2-7
cdr3_nt: TGCGCCAGCAGCTTTCAGGGGGACTCCTACGAGCAGTACTTC
cdr3_aa: CASSFQGDSYEQYF

clone_size: -
cdr3_length: 15
d_call: -
v_call: TRBV19
j_call: TRBJ2-1
cdr3_nt: TGTGCCAGTAGTACCCCGGGACTCATTAAACAAGAGCAGTTCTTC
cdr3_aa: CASSTPGLIKQEQFF

clone_size: -
cdr3_length: 15
d_call: -
v_call: TRBV3-1/TRBV3-2
j_call: TRBJ2-1
cdr3_nt: TGTGCCAGCAGCCAAAGACCAGACATTTACAATGAGCAGTTCTTC
cdr3_aa: CASSQRPDIYNEQFF

clone_size: -
cdr3_length: 15
d_call: -
v_call: TRBV5-3
j_call: TRBJ1-5
cdr3_nt: TGTGCCAGAAGCTTGGTTGGGGGGTGGGATCAGCCCCAGCATTTT
cdr3_aa: CARSLVGGWDQPQHF

clone_size: -
cdr3_length: 14
d_call: -
v_call: TRBV30
j_call: TRBJ1-4
cdr3_nt: TGTGCCTGGAGTGTACTTGGGGCGGGGGAGAAACTGTTTTTT
cdr3_aa: CAWSVLGAGEKLFF

clone_size: once
cdr3_length: 17
d_call: -
v_call: TRBV19
j_call: TRBJ1-1
cdr3_nt: TGTGCCAGTAGTCCCTCTTCTCACCGGGACAAGAACACTGAAGCTTTCTTT
cdr3_aa: CASSPSSHRDKNTEAFF

clone_size: -
cdr3_length: 17
d_call: -
v_call: TRBV7-9
j_call: TRBJ2-3
cdr3_nt: TGTGCCAGCAGCCTAGATTCGGACGGCCGCCGCACAGATACGCAGTATTTT
cdr3_aa: CASSLDSDGRRTDTQYF

clone_size: -
cdr3_length: 14
d_call: -
v_call: TRBV5-5
j_call: TRBJ2-5
cdr3_nt: TGTGCCAGCAGCCCCCTGAGTCAGCCGGAGACCCAGTACTTC
cdr3_aa: CASSPLSQPETQYF

clone_size: -
cdr3_length: 12
d_call: -
v_call: TRBV28
j_call: TRBJ1-1
cdr3_nt: TGTGCCAGCAGTTTAAGGAGGGGCAAAGCTTTCTTT
cdr3_aa: CASSLRRGKAFF